This T cell receptor (beta chain) derives from a study of CD8+ T cells in alopecia areata. General study points: Scalp samples also contribute reads from the resident alphabeta T cells found in normal skin. Lesional scalp exceeded normal scalp in clonality, especially in alopecia totalis/universalis.

Sorting separated CD4+ and CD8+ T cells out of PBMCs. Trimming left V 6 bases short and J 3 bases short, with 18 bases between. This CDR3 is 16 amino acids long. In germline, CDR1 is MNHNY, CDR2 SVGAGI (reference sequence). To note about this clone: Its specificity is unknown.

TCR sequencing used cDNA made by reverse transcription of extracted RNA. The data were produced by immunoSEQ multiplex PCR, yet TCRdb's version contains in-frame clones alone and is incomplete. The table shows over 120,000 clones, with around 49% occurring only once. The chain couples TRBV6-6 to TRBJ2-1; perhaps TRBD2 as D (7 bases). This clonotype was sampled from a human donor with alopecia areata. This sample comprised CD4+ T cells sorted from blood, obtained at week 0. CDR3 DNA sequence: TGTGCCAGCAGACCTGCGGGGGCACAGGGCTACAATGAGCAGTTCTTC. This encodes CASRPAGAQGYNEQFF.